This T cell receptor beta chain derives from a study of beta chain features in type 1 diabetes. Findings and caveats of the study: In type 1 diabetes patients, VDJ junctions had fewer insertions; deletions at these junctions were more frequent. A moderate, significant TCRB CDR3 shortening appeared in type 1 diabetes across four CD4+ subsets. Across patients, naive, central memory and Treg TCRB repertoires exhibited apparently greater similarity than was observed across healthy donors.

In the case of this clone: Its antigen is as yet unknown.

TCRB transcripts that were expressed got sequenced, as all of the isolated RNA had been reverse transcribed. The repertoire was sequenced with immunoSEQ multiplex PCR; TCRdb's copy has only in-frame clones and lacks some. This table holds about 650,000 clones, around an eighth found once. By way of CD45RO/CCR7/CD25/CD127/CD95/CD27, the CD4+ regulatory, stem cell-like memory, central memory and naive cells were sorted. Sorting gave populations that all exceeded 95% purity. V shed 5 bases, J shed 4 bases, and the junction held 7 bases outside the gene matches. CDR3 length equals 16 residues. CDR1 SGHTA and CDR2 FQGNSA come from the germline V gene.

The specimen sequenced was naive CD4+ T cells from blood. The chain uses TRBV7-2 and TRBJ1-6, with TRBD1 matching over 8 bases. This clonotype was sampled from a man aged 25 to 40 with type 1 diabetes. CDR3 sequence reads: CASSPQGVGYNSPLHF. In DNA, the CDR3 is TGTGCCAGCAGCCCACAGGGGGTTGGGTATAATTCACCCCTCCACTTT. Drawing the rest from reference TRBV7-2 and TRBJ1-6, the complete variable domain is GAGVSQSPSNKVTEKGKDVELRCDPISGHTALYWYRQSLGQGLEFLIYFQGNSAPDKSGLPSDRFSAERTGGSVSTLTIQRTQQEDSAVYLCASSPQGVGYNSPLHFGNGTRLTVT.